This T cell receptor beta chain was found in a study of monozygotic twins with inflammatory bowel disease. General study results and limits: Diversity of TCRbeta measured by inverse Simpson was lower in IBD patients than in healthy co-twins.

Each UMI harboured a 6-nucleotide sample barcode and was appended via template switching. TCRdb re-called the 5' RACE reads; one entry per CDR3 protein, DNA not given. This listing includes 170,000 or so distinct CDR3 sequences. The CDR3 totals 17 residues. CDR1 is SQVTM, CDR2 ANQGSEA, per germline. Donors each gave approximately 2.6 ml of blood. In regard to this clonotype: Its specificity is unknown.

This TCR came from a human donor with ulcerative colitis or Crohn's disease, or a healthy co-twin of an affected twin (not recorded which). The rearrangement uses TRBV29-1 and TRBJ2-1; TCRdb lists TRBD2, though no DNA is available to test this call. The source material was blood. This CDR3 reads CSVLASGRTSSYNEQFF.